The sequence of this T cell receptor beta chain was determined in a study of T cells after yellow fever vaccination. V lost 4 bases, J lost 3 bases, and 11 bases lay in between. This CDR3 comprises 14 residues. Per germline, CDR1 SGHDN and CDR2 FVKESK. In making TCR cDNA, 5'RACE template switching added a universal primer site and UMIs to it. In TCRdb, the 5' RACE reads were re-called with MiXCR into one record per CDR3 protein. The repertoire has about 340,000 distinct CDR3 sequences, roughly an eighth of them found once; the top ten carry 3% to 4%. This clonotype was seen a handful of times. Its specificity is unknown. The study, taken as a whole, reports: High-abundance clonotypes from the bulk population could contaminate FACS-sorted repertoires. On re-exposure, the response was weaker but peaked faster, at day 5 versus 15. Reappearing after the booster were most of the clones from primary vaccination (96% CD4, approximately 86% CD8).

This chain joins TRBV14 and TRBJ2-3; D is unclear. Sample: CD4+ T cells sorted from PBMCs, taken 15 days after the yellow fever booster vaccination. The TCR comes from a man younger than 30 who received the YFV17D yellow fever vaccine. Here the CDR3 reads CASSPLLGTDTQYF. Written as DNA, the CDR3 is TGTGCCAGCAGCCCCCTACTGGGGACAGATACGCAGTATTTT.